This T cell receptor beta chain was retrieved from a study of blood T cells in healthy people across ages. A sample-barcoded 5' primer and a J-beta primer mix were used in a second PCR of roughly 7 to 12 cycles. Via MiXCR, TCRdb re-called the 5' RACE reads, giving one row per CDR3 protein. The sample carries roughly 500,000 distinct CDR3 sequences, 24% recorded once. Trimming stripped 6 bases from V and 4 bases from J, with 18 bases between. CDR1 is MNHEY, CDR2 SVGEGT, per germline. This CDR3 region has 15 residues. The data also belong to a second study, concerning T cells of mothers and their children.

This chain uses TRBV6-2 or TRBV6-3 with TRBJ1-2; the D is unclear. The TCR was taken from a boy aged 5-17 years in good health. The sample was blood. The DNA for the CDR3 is TGTGCCAGCAGAATGTCAGGATCAACTAGCTATGGCTACACCTTC. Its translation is CASRMSGSTSYGYTF.